This T cell receptor (beta chain) was sequenced in a study of Ad26.COV2.S vaccination and SARS-CoV-2 variants. Study overall: Recipients of Ad26.COV2.S got it intramuscularly, once or twice 56 days apart.

The CDR3 covers 18 residues. Germline loops: CDR1 LNHDA, CDR2 SQIVND (reference sequence). V was trimmed by 3 bases and J by 5 bases, leaving 23 bases between them. Treatment: some 20 received Ad26.COV2.S at low or high dose, single or two shots; roughly 5 received placebo; per-sample allocation not given. On day 63 after the first injection, vaccine and placebo recipients gave samples. This clone was seen just once. Measured with immunoSEQ multiplex PCR; TCRdb has only the in-frame clones, and not every one. The sample consists of more than 300,000 clones, around 90% of them appearing once. The TCR originated in a person aged 18-60 years who received the Ad26.COV2.S COVID-19 vaccine or a placebo. This specimen was peripheral blood, taken in a trial of Ad26.COV2.S vaccine versus placebo. V usage is TRBV19 and J usage is TRBJ2-1, with TRBD2 as a possible D gene (6 bases). The CDR3 loop is CASSIRGRWRGSNNEQFF. CDR3 nucleotides: TGTGCCAGTAGTATTCGGGGAAGGTGGCGGGGTTCAAACAATGAGCAGTTCTTC.